Sequencing of this T cell receptor beta chain was carried out in a study of shared clonotypes between healthy human individuals. Measured with immunoSEQ multiplex PCR; TCRdb has only the in-frame clones, and not every one. This sample yields around 2.5 million clones, of which approximately 93% are seen a single time; 0.36% belongs to the top ten. The sequencing sample was made of naive CD4+ T cells from PBMCs. Subset here: CD45RA+ positively selected. This TCR derives from a man aged 18 to 30 in good health. Some clones in this sample may be carry-over from other donors' samples.

The CDR3 DNA reads as TGTGCCAGTAGCCCAGGGGAACTTAATGAAAAACTGTTTTTT. Protein: CASSPGELNEKLFF. The chain combines TRBV19 with TRBJ1-4, with D perhaps TRBD1 (6 bases). The germline V and J ends were trimmed by 6 bases and 4 bases, with 12 bases remaining between them. Germline lookup yields CDR1 LNHDA and CDR2 SQIVND (reference sequence). The CDR3 spans 14 residues.